This T cell receptor beta chain was documented in a study of kidney transplant recipient with SARS-CoV-2 infection. TCRdb reprocessed the reads with MiXCR, giving one entry per CDR3 protein. The sample consists of about 250,000 distinct CDR3 sequences, around 26% of them appearing once. This clonotype has at least ten counts. Because the CDR3's place on the DNA is in doubt, the DNA is left out and the CDR3 is given as listed by TCRdb. The CDR3 is made up of 19 amino acids, end residues included. The rearrangement links TRBV7-5 to TRBJ1-2. TRBV7-5 is a documented pseudogene. The sequences come from a blood sample, collected at baseline and between days 110 and 120 from a kidney transplant recipient. This receptor was identified in a male patient in his 30s who had COVID-19 and was a kidney transplant recipient. The graft donor may have contributed some T cells. CDR3 protein: CISVPEFDVEVGKTYGYTF.